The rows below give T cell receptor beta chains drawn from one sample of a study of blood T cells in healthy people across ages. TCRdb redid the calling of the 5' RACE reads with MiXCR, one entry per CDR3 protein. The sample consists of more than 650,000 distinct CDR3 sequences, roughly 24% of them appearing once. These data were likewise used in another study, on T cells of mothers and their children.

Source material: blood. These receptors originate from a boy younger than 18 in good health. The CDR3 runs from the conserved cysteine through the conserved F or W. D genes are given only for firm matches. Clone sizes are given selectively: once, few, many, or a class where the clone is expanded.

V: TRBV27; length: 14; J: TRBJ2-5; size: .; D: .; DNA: TGTGCCAGCAGTTCGACAGTGAGGAAAGAGACCCAGTACTTC; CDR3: CASSSTVRKETQYF
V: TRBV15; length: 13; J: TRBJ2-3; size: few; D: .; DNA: TGTGCCACCAGCAAAGATCAGGCAGATACGCAGTATTTT; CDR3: CATSKDQADTQYF
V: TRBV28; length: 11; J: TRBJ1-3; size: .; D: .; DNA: TGTGCCAGCAGTGCGGCAAACACCATATATTTT; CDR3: CASSAANTIYF
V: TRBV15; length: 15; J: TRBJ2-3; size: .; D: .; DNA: TGTGCCGCCAGCAAAAGGCCTACCTGCACAGATACGCAGTATTTT; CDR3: CAASKRPTCTDTQYF
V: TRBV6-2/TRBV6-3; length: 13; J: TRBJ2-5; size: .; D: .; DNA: TGTGCCAGCAGCAGGGGATCTTTGAAGACCCAGTACTTC; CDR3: CASSRGSLKTQYF
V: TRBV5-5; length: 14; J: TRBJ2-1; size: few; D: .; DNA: TGTGCCAGCACGACCGGACAGATTTACAATGAGCAGTTCTTC; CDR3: CASTTGQIYNEQFF
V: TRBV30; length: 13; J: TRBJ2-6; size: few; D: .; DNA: TGTGCCCGGAGTGTTAACGGGGCCAACGTCCTGACTTTC; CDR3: CARSVNGANVLTF
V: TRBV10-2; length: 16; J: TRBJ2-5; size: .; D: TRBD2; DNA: TGCACCAGCAGTGAAAGACTAGCGGGGGGGCAAGAGACCCAGTACTTC; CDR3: CTSSERLAGGQETQYF
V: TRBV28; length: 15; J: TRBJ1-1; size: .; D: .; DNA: TGTGCCAGCAGTTTCGCTCGTTTCCCGAACACTGAAGCTTTCTTT; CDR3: CASSFARFPNTEAFF
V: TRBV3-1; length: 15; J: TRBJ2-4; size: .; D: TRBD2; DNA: TGTGCCAGCAGCCCGGCTAGCGGGGGCTCCAACATTCAGTACTTC; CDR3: CASSPASGGSNIQYF
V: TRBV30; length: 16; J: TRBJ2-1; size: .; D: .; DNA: TGTGCCTGGAGTGTATCTTCGGGGAAGGTTTTGTATGAGCAGTTCTTC; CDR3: CAWSVSSGKVLYEQFF
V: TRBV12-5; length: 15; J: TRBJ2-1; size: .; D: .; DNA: TGTGCTAGTGGCCGCGTGACACGATCCTACAATGAGCAGTTCTTC; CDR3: CASGRVTRSYNEQFF
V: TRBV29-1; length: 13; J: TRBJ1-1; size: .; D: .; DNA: TGCAGCGGGGGCTGGGGCACGAACACTGAAGCTTTCTTT; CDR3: CSGGWGTNTEAFF
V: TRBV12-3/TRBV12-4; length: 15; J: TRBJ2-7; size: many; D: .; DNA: TGTGCCAGCAGTTTAGCGTACAAGGGGCCCTACGAGCAGTACTTC; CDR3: CASSLAYKGPYEQYF
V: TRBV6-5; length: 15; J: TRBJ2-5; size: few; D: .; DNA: TGTGCCAGCAGTTACTATGGTAAAGGGATGGAGACCCAGTACTTC; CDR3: CASSYYGKGMETQYF
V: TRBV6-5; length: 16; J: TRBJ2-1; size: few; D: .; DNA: TGTGCCAGCAGTACTAGATGGATAGCCCTCCACAATGAGCAGTTCTTC; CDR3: CASSTRWIALHNEQFF
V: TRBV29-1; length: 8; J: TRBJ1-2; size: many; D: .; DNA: TGCAGCGTTCCGGGCTACACCTTC; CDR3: CSVPGYTF
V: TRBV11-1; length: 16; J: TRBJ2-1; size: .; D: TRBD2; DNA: TGTGCCAGCAGCTCCGGGACTAGCGGGGGGGATAATGAGCAGTTCTTC; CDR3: CASSSGTSGGDNEQFF
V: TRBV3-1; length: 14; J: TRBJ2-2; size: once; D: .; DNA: TGTGCCAGCAGCCAATTGCTGAACACCGGGGAGCTGTTTTTT; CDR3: CASSQLLNTGELFF
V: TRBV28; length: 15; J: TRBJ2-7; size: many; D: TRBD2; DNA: TGTGCCAGCAGATCCACTAGCGGGGGGAACTACGAGCAGTACTTC; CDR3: CASRSTSGGNYEQYF
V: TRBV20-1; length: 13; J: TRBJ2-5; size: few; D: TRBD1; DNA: TGCAGTGCTACCGACAGGGTTCAAGAGACCCAGTACTTC; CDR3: CSATDRVQETQYF
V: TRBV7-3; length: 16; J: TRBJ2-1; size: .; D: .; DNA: TGTGCCAGCAGCTTAAATATGGGGGGTCTCTACAATGAGCAGTTCTTC; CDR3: CASSLNMGGLYNEQFF
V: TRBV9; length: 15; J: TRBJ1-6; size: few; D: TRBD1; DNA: TGTGCCAGCAGCGGACAGGGGCAGGGAAATTCACCCCTCCACTTT; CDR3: CASSGQGQGNSPLHF
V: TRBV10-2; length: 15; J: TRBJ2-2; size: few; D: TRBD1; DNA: TGCGCCAGCAGTGGGGGACAGGGGCCACCCGGGGAGCTGTTTTTT; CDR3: CASSGGQGPPGELFF
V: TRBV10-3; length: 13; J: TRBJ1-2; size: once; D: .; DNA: TGTGCCATCAGTGCCGCGGGGAACTATGGCTACACCTTC; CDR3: CAISAAGNYGYTF
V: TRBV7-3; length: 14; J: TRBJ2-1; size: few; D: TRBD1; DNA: TGTGCCAGCAGCCAATGGCAGGGGGACAATGAGCAGTTCTTC; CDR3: CASSQWQGDNEQFF
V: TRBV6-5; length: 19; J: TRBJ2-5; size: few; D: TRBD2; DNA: TGTGCCAGCAGTTACTCGAAGCCCGGACTAGCGGGGGGGCGGGAGACCCAGTACTTC; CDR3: CASSYSKPGLAGGRETQYF
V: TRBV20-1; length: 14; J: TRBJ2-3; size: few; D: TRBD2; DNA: TGCAGTGCTAGTCCGGGGGGGCCCACAGATACGCAGTATTTT; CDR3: CSASPGGPTDTQYF
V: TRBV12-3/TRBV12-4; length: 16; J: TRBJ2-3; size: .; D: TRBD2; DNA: TGTGCCAGCAGGCCTGCTAGCGGGTCTATCACAGATACGCAGTATTTT; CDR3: CASRPASGSITDTQYF
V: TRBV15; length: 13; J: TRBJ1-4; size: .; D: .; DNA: TGTGCCACCAGCACCTCGGTCGAGGAAAAACTGTTTTTT; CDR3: CATSTSVEEKLFF
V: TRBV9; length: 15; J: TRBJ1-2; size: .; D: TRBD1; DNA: TGTGCCAGCAGCGTGCAGGACAGGGTACACTATGGCTACACCTTC; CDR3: CASSVQDRVHYGYTF
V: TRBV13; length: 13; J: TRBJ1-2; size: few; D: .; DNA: TGTGCCAGCAGCTTAACGGGGGCGCGTGGCTACACCTTC; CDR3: CASSLTGARGYTF
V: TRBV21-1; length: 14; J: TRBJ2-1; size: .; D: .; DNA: TGTGCCAGCAGAAGACAGGGGACTGGCAATGAGCAGTTCTTC; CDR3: CASRRQGTGNEQFF
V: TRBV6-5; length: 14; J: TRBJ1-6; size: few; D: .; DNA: TGTGCCAGCAGGCCGGGGATCGAGAGGGGAGTTCTCCACTTT; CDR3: CASRPGIERGVLHF
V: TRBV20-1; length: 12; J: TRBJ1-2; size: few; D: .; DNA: TGCAGTGCTAAGGTCAGGGAGAGCGGCTACACCTTC; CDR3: CSAKVRESGYTF
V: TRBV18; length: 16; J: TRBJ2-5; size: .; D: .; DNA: TGTGCCAGCTCACCTCCATCCAACTCAAACCAAGAGACCCAGTACTTC; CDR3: CASSPPSNSNQETQYF